This T cell receptor beta chain was identified in a study of blood T cell repertoires in COVID-19 (dated by TCRdb to about 2020). Broadly, across the study: Samples from collaborators originated in the United States, Italy and Spain and spanned both the acute and convalescent phases of COVID-19. The material from the prospective study consisted of cDNA or gDNA derived from T cells, B-cell-depleted T cells, or PBMCs. Deeply sampled blood TCRbeta repertoires from subjects exposed to, actively infected with, or recovered from COVID-19 were included in the dataset. The repertoires were released in a freely available public database intended as a resource for research on the immune response to SARS-CoV-2. The samples were drawn from two sources: the first 160 participants of the ongoing ImmuneRACE study, and 1,254 subjects contributed by 6 global collaborators. Sample metadata almost always included a de-identified subject ID, COVID-19 status, age in years and sex. HLA class I and class II types, where available, came from metadata supplied by the sample provider rather than from assay-based typing.

This clone has a single count. Its specific antigen is unknown. Base quality data are lacking; no much larger clone is found one base away. Whole blood was collected in K2EDTA tubes by collaborating institutions according to the institutions' own protocols. For TCRbeta analysis, collaborators shipped samples as frozen whole blood, isolated PBMCs, or DNA extracted from either of those sample types. From its cysteine to its phenylalanine, the CDR3 spans 16 amino acids. Only CDR3 DNA remains: 48 bases, in frame from the first base. Looking up the germline V gene yields CDR1 KGHDR and CDR2 SFDVKD. The germline ends are 17 bases apart after V is trimmed by 9 bases and J by 0 bases. The immunoSEQ Assay, a bias-controlled multiplex PCR, was used to amplify TCRbeta CDR3 regions from genomic DNA. Under the source paper's analysis protocol: Within the assay, amplification of reference gene primers was used to estimate how many nucleated cells each sample contained. To quantify the absolute abundance of each unique TCRbeta CDR3 rearrangement, sequence reads were collapsed and filtered. For each sample, productive Simpson clonality was calculated as the square root of Simpson's diversity index over productive rearrangements. The source is immuneACCESS, and TCRdb retained only in-frame sequences with V and J called. Part of the clones is not carried over; for the studies checked, unresolved V genes explain less than half of this, and the remainder is unexplained. The V and J calls and clone size are taken from that table; D and trimming were inferred from the DNA. For this sample the table gives about 210,000 clones, of which 83% were detected only once. Together, the top ten hold approximately 2.9% of the sample.

General conclusions and limits of the study: How much clinical and demographic metadata was included differed by source and by participant, and the metadata was provided uncurated.

Recombination connected TRBV24-1 to TRBJ1-5; D gene: possibly TRBD1, on 5 matching bases. Sample: peripheral blood. This TCR was sampled from a man aged 50-59 years with active or convalescent COVID-19. CDR3 loop: CATRLGGGYSNQPQHF. Here is the DNA: TGTGCCACCCGTCTCGGGGGTGGATATAGCAATCAGCCCCAGCATTTT.